This is a list of T cell receptor beta chains from one sample in a study of PD-1 blockade in classical Hodgkin lymphoma. Produced via immunoSEQ multiplex PCR; TCRdb's table is partial and in-frame only. The sample has some 15,000 clones; around 90% are singletons. The sample taken for sequencing was CD8+ T cells from blood. The receptors stem from a human donor with classical Hodgkin lymphoma. Each CDR3 is given with its conserved first and last residue. Each record gives: clone size, J gene, V gene, D gene, CDR3 DNA, CDR3 protein. D genes are given only for firm matches. Only some rows state a clone size, as once, few, many or a class for expanded clones.

>.|TRBJ2-2|TRBV27|.
TGTGCCAGCACACCATCCAGGGGCACCGGGGAGCTGTTTTTT
CASTPSRGTGELFF
>.|TRBJ2-1|TRBV6-4|.
TGTGCCAGCAGGGGGGACCGGTCCGATGAGCAGTTCTTC
CASRGDRSDEQFF
>.|TRBJ1-1|TRBV7-8|.
TGTGCCAGCAGCTTATTTCCGACGAACACTGAAGCTTTCTTT
CASSLFPTNTEAFF
>.|TRBJ2-7|TRBV4-1|TRBD2
TGCGCCAGCAGCTACATGACTAGCGGCCCTATCCTTGGGTCCTACGAGCAGTACTTC
CASSYMTSGPILGSYEQYF
>.|TRBJ1-4|TRBV28|TRBD1
TGTGCCAGCAACCCCGCCAGGGGGCAGACTAATGAAAAACTGTTTTTT
CASNPARGQTNEKLFF
>.|TRBJ2-1|TRBV27|TRBD2
TGTGCCAGCAGTTTTCTACTAGCGACCTACAATGAGCAGTTCTTC
CASSFLLATYNEQFF
>.|TRBJ2-2|TRBV19|.
TGTGCCAGTAGTACTTACCCGTTGGACGGGGAGCTGTTTTTT
CASSTYPLDGELFF
>.|TRBJ2-5|TRBV2|TRBD2
TGTGCCAGCAGTCTTAGCGGGCTTGCGGCCAGGAGGCAAGAGACCCAGTACTTC
CASSLSGLAARRQETQYF
>few|TRBJ1-4|TRBV6-1|.
TGTGCCAGCAGTGAAACAGCAACTAATGAAAAACTGTTTTTT
CASSETATNEKLFF
>.|TRBJ2-7|TRBV2|TRBD2
TGTGCCAGCAGGCCTACTAGCGGGGCCTACGAGCAGTACTTC
CASRPTSGAYEQYF
>.|TRBJ2-1|TRBV7-8|TRBD2
TGTGCCAGCAGCCAGAGCGGGAGCTCCTACAATGAGCAGTTCTTC
CASSQSGSSYNEQFF
>.|TRBJ2-1|TRBV13|TRBD1
TGTGCCAGCAGCTCGGGACAGAGCAATGAGCAGTTCTTC
CASSSGQSNEQFF
>.|TRBJ1-5|TRBV27|.
TGTGCCAGCAGTCCTGGAGGCAGCAATCAGCCCCAGCATTTT
CASSPGGSNQPQHF
>.|TRBJ2-1|TRBV19|.
TGTGCCAGTAGTAGATATCCAGTAAACAATGAGCAGTTCTTC
CASSRYPVNNEQFF
>.|TRBJ1-1|TRBV28|.
TGTGCCAGCAGTTTCCGGCCTTGGGGCAACACTGAAGCTTTCTTT
CASSFRPWGNTEAFF
>.|TRBJ1-5|TRBV2|.
TGTGCCAGCAGTGAAGAAATTTGGACTGACAATCAGCCCCAGCATTTT
CASSEEIWTDNQPQHF
>.|TRBJ2-7|TRBV7-9|TRBD2
TGTGCCAGCCTAGCGGGAGGGACCTACGAGCAGTACTTC
CASLAGGTYEQYF
>.|TRBJ2-2|TRBV5-6|.
TGTGCCAGCAGCTCCCCGACTAGTTCGAACACCGGGGAGCTGTTTTTT
CASSSPTSSNTGELFF
>.|TRBJ1-1|TRBV4-1|.
TGCGCCAGCAGCTTTCAAGGTTCGGGTAACACTGAAGCTTTCTTT
CASSFQGSGNTEAFF
>.|TRBJ1-1|TRBV5-1|TRBD1
TGCGCCAGCAGCTGGGGAACAGGGGAGAGCACTGAAGCTTTCTTT
CASSWGTGESTEAFF
>.|TRBJ2-3|TRBV7-6|TRBD2
TGTGCCAGCAGCCGGACGGGGGGGGGAGATACGCAGTATTTT
CASSRTGGGDTQYF
>.|TRBJ1-1|TRBV4-1|TRBD1
TGCGCCAGCAGCCTCCCAGCTTTAGGACAGGGTGAAGCTTTCTTT
CASSLPALGQGEAFF
>.|TRBJ2-2|TRBV19|TRBD1
TGTGCCAGTTCTTACAGGGGGAGCGGGGAGCTGTTTTTT
CASSYRGSGELFF
>.|TRBJ2-6|TRBV10-3|TRBD1
TGTGCCACCTCCACAGGGGTTGGGGCCAGCGTCCTGACTTTC
CATSTGVGASVLTF
>.|TRBJ2-5|TRBV23-1|TRBD2
TGCGCCAGCCGTCAGGGGGGACTAGCGGGGGAGGCGGAGACCCAGTACTTC
CASRQGGLAGEAETQYF
>once|TRBJ1-1|TRBV4-1|.
TGCGCCAGCAGCCAAGAGTGGGGGACCGGGACCTTCTTATCCACTGAAGCTTTCTTT
CASSQEWGTGTFLSTEAFF
>.|TRBJ1-4|TRBV6-4|.
TGTGCCAGCAGTGACGGGGTAAAACTGTTTTTT
CASSDGVKLFF
>few|TRBJ1-3|TRBV6-1|TRBD1
TGTGCCAGCACTCTACAGGGGCTGGGAAACACCATATATTTT
CASTLQGLGNTIYF
>.|TRBJ2-7|TRBV27|.
TGTGCCAGCAGTCCCCACAGCGTCAGCTACGAGCAGTACTTC
CASSPHSVSYEQYF
>.|TRBJ2-1|TRBV21-1|.
TGTGCCAGCAACCTACTCGACCTGGGACTAGCGGAGTACAATGAGCAGTTCTTC
CASNLLDLGLAEYNEQFF
>.|TRBJ2-5|TRBV19|.
TGTGCCAGTAGTCTCTCCGGTGAGGGAGAGGAGACCCAGTACTTC
CASSLSGEGEETQYF
>.|TRBJ1-1|TRBV2|.
TGTGCCAGCAAAACCTACGGGGAGGGGCTCGGAACTGAAGCTTTCTTT
CASKTYGEGLGTEAFF
>few|TRBJ1-1|TRBV29-1|TRBD1
TGCAGCGTTCACCTCGGACAGGCGAACACTGAAGCTTTCTTT
CSVHLGQANTEAFF
>.|TRBJ2-4|TRBV11-2|.
TGTGCCAGCAGCACCGGGACTCCCAAAAACATTCAGTACTTC
CASSTGTPKNIQYF
>few|TRBJ1-5|TRBV9|.
TGTGCCAGCAGCGTAGAGGGTGGGCAGCCCCAGCATTTT
CASSVEGGQPQHF
>few|TRBJ1-4|TRBV28|TRBD1
TGTGCCAGCAGTTTACCCGACAGGGAGGAAAAACTGTTTTTT
CASSLPDREEKLFF
>.|TRBJ2-6|TRBV6-4|TRBD2
TGTGCCAGCAGTGACTCGACTAGCGGCTCTGGGGCCAACGTCCTGACTTTC
CASSDSTSGSGANVLTF
>.|TRBJ2-6|TRBV5-1|TRBD1
TGCGCCAGCAGCTACAATTCCCGGGACAGAGCTGGGGCCAACGTCCTGACTTTC
CASSYNSRDRAGANVLTF
>.|TRBJ1-5|TRBV7-8|TRBD1
TGTGCCAGCAGCTTAGGGGGGACAGCAAGCAATCAGCCCCAGCATTTT
CASSLGGTASNQPQHF
>.|TRBJ1-5|TRBV28|.
TGTGCCAGCAGTTTAGGAGGGGTGAATCAGCCCCAGCATTTT
CASSLGGVNQPQHF
>.|TRBJ2-1|TRBV7-3|TRBD2
TGTGCCAGCAGCTTATTCGGGGGGAATGAGCAGTTCTTC
CASSLFGGNEQFF
>.|TRBJ2-1|TRBV9|TRBD2
TGTGCCAGCAGCGTCGAGGGACTAGCGGGACTCAATGAGCAGTTCTTC
CASSVEGLAGLNEQFF
>.|TRBJ2-5|TRBV7-9|.
TGTGCCAGCAGCTACGGGGGTTTAGGCCAACAAGAGACCCAGTACTTC
CASSYGGLGQQETQYF
>.|TRBJ2-7|TRBV5-1|TRBD1
TGCGCCAGCGGCCCCGGGACAGGGGACTACGAGCAGTACTTC
CASGPGTGDYEQYF
>once|TRBJ2-7|TRBV29-1|TRBD1
TGCAGCGCTCGCGGACAGGGGGCCTACGAGCAGTACTTC
CSARGQGAYEQYF
>.|TRBJ2-3|TRBV11-3|TRBD2
TGTGCCAGCAGCTTATTATCTAGCGGGAGGGCTGGCACGCAGTATTTT
CASSLLSSGRAGTQYF
>.|TRBJ2-3|TRBV29-1|TRBD1
TGCAGCGCAGGGACAGGACTCACAGATACGCAGTATTTT
CSAGTGLTDTQYF
>.|TRBJ1-5|TRBV6-6|.
TGTGCCAGCAGCCCCGACTCCCCTAATCAGCCCCAGCATTTT
CASSPDSPNQPQHF
>.|TRBJ2-3|TRBV15|.
TGTGCCACCAGCAGAGGAGTGACCCTCACAGATACGCAGTATTTT
CATSRGVTLTDTQYF
>.|TRBJ1-5|TRBV19|.
TGTGCCAGTAGTATAGTAGGAGGACAGCCCCAGCATTTT
CASSIVGGQPQHF
>.|TRBJ2-3|TRBV6-4|TRBD2
TGTGCCAGCAGTGACGGGAGGGCTAGCACAGATACGCAGTATTTT
CASSDGRASTDTQYF
>.|TRBJ2-5|TRBV6-5|.
TGTGCCAGCAGTAGGGACGAGTACGAGACCCAGTACTTC
CASSRDEYETQYF
>.|TRBJ2-1|TRBV27|TRBD1
TGTGCCAGCAGTCCCCGGACAGGGTCTTACAATGAGCAGTTCTTC
CASSPRTGSYNEQFF
>.|TRBJ1-1|TRBV6-1|.
TGTGCCAGCAGTGAAAAAGGAGGTAGGGGGTGGGTGAACACTGAAGCTTTCTTT
CASSEKGGRGWVNTEAFF
>.|TRBJ2-3|TRBV7-9|TRBD2
TGTGCCAGCAGCCCCCGGACTAGCGGGAGGGCCTTAACAGATACGCAGTATTTT
CASSPRTSGRALTDTQYF